Below, 27 T cell receptor beta chains from the same sample are listed, as sequenced in a study of shared clonotypes between healthy human individuals. Repertoires were generated with immunoSEQ multiplex PCR, while TCRdb's copy carries only in-frame clones and drops some. Of more than 850,000 clones in the sample, 75% to 85% were seen once. The sample consisted of memory CD4+ T cells from PBMCs. Subset defined: CD45RA-negative fraction. The source is a man between 18 and 35 years old in good health. Some clones in this sample may be carry-over from other donors' samples.

The chain employs TRBV28 and TRBJ2-6; D possibly corresponds to TRBD2 (6 bases). Germline V CDR1 and CDR2: MDHEN, SYDVKM. This CDR3 comprises 15 residues. Trimming stripped 7 bases from V and 2 bases from J, with 12 bases between. The CDR3 nucleotides are TGTGCCAGCAACTCCGGGGGACCTGGGGCCAACGTCCTGACTTTC. Protein: CASNSGGPGANVLTF.

The chain links TRBV28 to TRBJ2-7; tentatively, D is TRBD2 (6 bases). Per the germline V gene, CDR1 is MDHEN and CDR2 is SYDVKM. Trimming removed 6 bases at V and 6 bases at J, with 6 bases between. The CDR3 loop spans 10 amino acids. The CDR3 coding sequence is TGTGCCAGCAGCGGGGGCGAGCAGTACTTC. Translating it yields CASSGGEQYF.

The chain has TRBV5-1 and TRBJ1-1; a weak D match, TRBD1 (6 bases). Germline V lookup: CDR1 SGHRS, CDR2 YFSETQ. The CDR3 contains 15 residues. V shed 3 bases and J shed 4 bases, with 16 bases lying between them. CDR3 in DNA: TGCGCCAGCAGCTCGGCCGCAGGGGAACCCACTGAAGCTTTCTTT. It yields the protein CASSSAAGEPTEAFF.

The V and J genes are TRBV18 and TRBJ2-7; 9 bases agree with TRBD1. The germline V gene has CDR1 KGHSH and CDR2 LQKENI. J was trimmed by 4 bases and V by 3 bases; bases with no gene match: 7. There are 15 residues in the CDR3. The CDR3 reads CASSPRTGGEYEQYF. The DNA for the CDR3 is TGTGCCAGCTCACCTAGAACAGGGGGCGAGTACGAGCAGTACTTC.

The sample holds a few counts of this clone. This chain uses TRBV20-1 with TRBJ2-2, with D uncertain. Germline V gene sequence: CDR1 DFQATT, CDR2 SNEGSKA (reference sequence). Between the trimmed V and J ends, which lost 5 bases and 7 bases, there was a span of 8 bases. The CDR3 totals 11 residues. The CDR3 here is CSALAGGELFF. In DNA form, the CDR3 reads TGCAGTGCTTTAGCTGGCGGGGAGCTGTTTTTT.

This clone appeared a single time. This chain connects TRBV28 to TRBJ2-3, with no clear D. The length of the CDR3 is 14 residues. CDR1 and CDR2 (germline): MDHEN, SYDVKM. Trimming shortened V by 6 bases and J by 2 bases, and 12 bases separated the two germline ends. CDR3 sequence reads: CASRLTAPTDTQYF. The DNA of the CDR3 is TGTGCCAGCAGGCTCACCGCCCCCACAGATACGCAGTATTTT.

The rearrangement joins TRBV5-1 to TRBJ1-2; D remains unclear. Trimming left V 0 bases short and J 6 bases short, with 12 bases between. Germline-derived CDR1 and CDR2 are SGHRS and YFSETQ. The CDR3 consists of 14 residues. CDR3 DNA sequence: TGCGCCAGCAGCTTGGGCGGGTCTAGGGATGGCTACACCTTC. This codes for CASSLGGSRDGYTF.

The chain combines TRBV7-8 with TRBJ2-1; 11 bases fit TRBD2. The ends lost 2 bases at V and 7 bases at J; junction bases unmatched: 10. This CDR3 spans 17 amino acids. CDR1 is SGHVS, CDR2 FQNEAQ, per germline. The CDR3 coding sequence is TGTGCCAGCAGCTTAAGAAGCGCGACTAGCGGGAATAATGAGCAGTTCTTC. Residues: CASSLRSATSGNNEQFF.

The genes are TRBV4-3 and TRBJ2-7, with 10 positions matching TRBD1. Germline-derived CDR1 and CDR2 are LGHNA and YSLEER. This CDR3 has 17 amino acids. V was pared by 2 bases and J by 3 bases, with 10 bases of the junction left unmatched. In DNA, the CDR3 is TGCGCCAGCAGCCAATACGGGGCCGGGACAGGGGACTACGAGCAGTACTTC. Translating gives CASSQYGAGTGDYEQYF.

The chain combines TRBV9 with TRBJ2-1, with TRBD1 matching 7 bases. V shed 3 bases, J shed 6 bases, and the junction held 6 bases outside the gene matches. The CDR3 runs to 14 residues. Germline V lookup: CDR1 SGDLS, CDR2 YYNGEE. CDR3 DNA sequence: TGTGCCAGCAGCGCCGGACAGGTGGTCAATGAGCAGTTCTTC. Its protein is CASSAGQVVNEQFF.

The rearrangement uses TRBV11-3 and TRBJ2-1; TRBD1 matches 8 bases. This CDR3 is 15 amino acids long. CDR1 and CDR2 from the germline V gene are SGHNT and YENEEA. J lost 2 bases, V lost 4 bases, and 4 bases had no gene match. CDR3 sequence: CASSWQGAAYNEQFF. CDR3 DNA sequence: TGTGCCAGCAGCTGGCAGGGGGCTGCCTACAATGAGCAGTTCTTC.

There are many counts of this clone. V and J are TRBV7-2 and TRBJ2-1, with 10 bases lining up with TRBD2. CDR1 is SGHTA, CDR2 FQGNSA, per germline. CDR3 size: 16 residues. After removal of 4 bases from V and 3 bases from J, the junction contained 6 bases not matched to a gene. The CDR3 bases are TGTGCCAGCAGCTCTATAGCGGGAGGAGTCTACAATGAGCAGTTCTTC. It is translated as CASSSIAGGVYNEQFF.

V is TRBV6-5 and J is TRBJ2-7; D is perhaps TRBD2 (5 bases). V lost 6 bases and J lost 2, with 14 bases in between. Germline V gene sequence: CDR1 MNHEY, CDR2 SVGAGI. The CDR3 has 14 amino acids. The CDR3 DNA sequence: TGTGCCAGCAGCTTGAGTCCGGGGACCTACGAGCAGTACTTC. Protein sequence: CASSLSPGTYEQYF.

In its sample, this clone was seen a few times. V gene TRBV5-1 combines with J gene TRBJ1-1, with a possible D match to TRBD1 (5 bases). V was clipped by 0 bases and J by 5 bases, with 11 bases between them. The germline CDR1 and CDR2 sequences are SGHRS and YFSETQ. CDR3 length equals 14 residues. The CDR3 reads CASSLGPGRTEAFF. The CDR3 bases are TGCGCCAGCAGCTTGGGCCCAGGGAGAACTGAAGCTTTCTTT.

The V gene is TRBV4-3, the J gene TRBJ2-7; no reliable D call. The CDR3 totals 12 residues. Germline V gene lookup returns CDR1 LGHNA and CDR2 YSLEER. V was cut by 0 bases and J by 6 bases, with 6 bases left in between. The CDR3, as DNA: TGCGCCAGCAGCCAAGAATTGGGCGAGCAGTACTTC. Its translation is CASSQELGEQYF.

This rearrangement joins TRBV6-5 to TRBJ1-2; tentatively, D is TRBD1 (5 bases). This CDR3 has 15 residues. The germline V gene encodes CDR1 MNHEY and CDR2 SVGAGI. The V and J ends lost 4 bases and 4 bases respectively, with 16 bases between them. In DNA, the CDR3 is TGTGCCAGCAGTTCCCTGAGTAGGGACGGCTATGGCTACACCTTC. Its protein is CASSSLSRDGYGYTF.

This sequence joins TRBV6-1 and TRBJ1-4; perhaps TRBD1 as D (5 bases). With 7 bases removed from V and 5 bases from J, the gap between germline ends came to 14 bases. The CDR3 has 14 amino acids. The germline CDR1 and CDR2 sequences are MNHNS and SASEGT. The CDR3 reads CASMLRGGNEKLFF. CDR3 DNA sequence: TGTGCCAGCATGCTAAGGGGTGGCAATGAAAAACTGTTTTTT.

A note on this clone: Other nucleotide sequences from this sample produce the same CDR3. The chain couples TRBV7-2 to TRBJ2-5; 8 bases line up with TRBD1. The germline V gene has CDR1 SGHTA and CDR2 FQGNSA. The CDR3 is 13 amino acids. The J segment lost 5 bases and the V segment lost 3 bases, leaving 2 bases of the junction unmatched. For the CDR3, the DNA is TGTGCCAGCAGCTTGAACAGGGGGGAGACCCAGTACTTC. Translation: CASSLNRGETQYF.

The chain links TRBV28 to TRBJ1-6, with D unresolved. The CDR3 runs to 16 residues. CDR1 is MDHEN, CDR2 SYDVKM, per germline. Trimming took off 3 bases at V and 6 bases at J, with 15 bases between the two ends. Written as DNA, the CDR3 is TGTGCCAGCAGTTTGCGGCGTGGCGGGAGTAATTCACCCCTCCACTTT. Amino acids: CASSLRRGGSNSPLHF.

The chain joins TRBV7-3 to TRBJ2-5; 7 bases match TRBD1. The CDR3 is made up of 14 amino acids. The trim removed 4 bases at V and 1 base at J, leaving 3 bases unmatched. Germline CDR1 SGHTA, CDR2 FQGTGA. CDR3 DNA sequence: TGTGCCAGCAGCTCCGGGACAGCCCAAGAGACCCAGTACTTC. Translating it yields CASSSGTAQETQYF.

CDR3 nucleotide sequence: TGTGCCAGCAGCTTAACAGGGCTTCCAAACTATGGCTACACCTTC. As protein: CASSLTGLPNYGYTF. This rearrangement joins TRBV7-2 to TRBJ1-2; D possibly corresponds to TRBD1 (6 bases). The germline V and J ends were trimmed by 2 bases and 2 bases, with 12 bases remaining between them. This CDR3 region has 15 residues. Germline CDR1 SGHTA, CDR2 FQGNSA.

The chain employs TRBV11-2 and TRBJ2-1; 7 positions agree with TRBD1. With V trimmed by 5 bases and J by 8 bases, 15 bases remained unmatched. This CDR3 contains 16 residues. Germline-derived CDR1 and CDR2 are SGHAT and FQNNGV. CDR3 amino acids: CASSPPDRVLAHEQFF. The DNA of the CDR3 is TGTGCCAGCAGCCCTCCCGACAGGGTGTTGGCTCATGAGCAGTTCTTC. Supplemented by reference TRBV11-2 and TRBJ2-1, the full variable domain reads EAGVAQSPRYKIIEKRQSVAFWCNPISGHATLYWYQQILGQGPKLLIQFQNNGVVDDSQLPKDRFSAERLKGVDSTLKIQPAKLEDSAVYLCASSPPDRVLAHEQFFGPGTRLTVL.

This chain uses TRBV4-1 with TRBJ1-3; D not certain. Per germline, CDR1 MGHRA and CDR2 YSYEKL. The length of the CDR3 is 16 residues. With 0 bases removed from V and 0 bases from J, the gap between germline ends came to 9 bases. CDR3 DNA: TGCGCCAGCAGCCAAGATTTCGGTTTCTCTGGAAACACCATATATTTT. Translation gives CASSQDFGFSGNTIYF.

The CDR3 DNA reads TGTGCCAGCAGCCGAGGGCCGAGAGGGGGGACCTACAATGAGCAGTTCTTC. Its protein is CASSRGPRGGTYNEQFF. This chain uses TRBV11-2 with TRBJ2-1; either TRBD1 or TRBD2 may supply D (6 bases each). Germline V gives CDR1 SGHAT, CDR2 FQNNGV. CDR3 length: 17 residues. Trimming pared 5 bases from V and 2 bases from J, leaving 19 bases between.

V usage is TRBV5-1 and J usage is TRBJ2-2; 8 bases are shared with TRBD2. V gave up 0 bases and J gave up 6 bases; unmatched junction bases: 7. This CDR3 contains 16 residues. The germline V gene encodes CDR1 SGHRS and CDR2 YFSETQ. The CDR3 is CASSLVTGGPAGELFF. Written as DNA, the CDR3 is TGCGCCAGCAGCTTGGTAACGGGAGGGCCGGCCGGGGAGCTGTTTTTT.

This clone was counted once. This chain joins TRBV5-4 and TRBJ1-1, with D uncertain. CDR3 length: 14 residues. V gave up 5 bases and J gave up 5 bases, with 16 bases separating them. Germline V CDR1 and CDR2: SGHNT, YYREEE (reference sequence). CDR3 region: CASSPSGGFTEAFF. The CDR3 DNA reads TGTGCCAGCAGTCCCTCCGGCGGGTTTACTGAAGCTTTCTTT.

The chain employs TRBV5-1 and TRBJ2-1; D unresolved. V was trimmed by 4 bases and J by 6 bases, leaving 8 bases between them. The CDR3 is made up of 12 amino acids. Germline CDR1 is SGHRS and CDR2 is YFSETQ. In nucleotides, the CDR3 is TGCGCCAGCAGCCGTACGGTCAATGAGCAGTTCTTC. Amino acid sequence: CASSRTVNEQFF.